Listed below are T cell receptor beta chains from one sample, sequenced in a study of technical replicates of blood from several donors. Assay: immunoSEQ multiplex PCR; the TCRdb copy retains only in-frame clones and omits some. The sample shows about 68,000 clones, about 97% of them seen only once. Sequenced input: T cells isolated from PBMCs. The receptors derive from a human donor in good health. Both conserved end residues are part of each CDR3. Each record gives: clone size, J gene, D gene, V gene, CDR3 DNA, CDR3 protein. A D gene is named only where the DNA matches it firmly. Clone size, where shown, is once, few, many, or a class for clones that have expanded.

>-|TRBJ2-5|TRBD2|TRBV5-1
TGCGCCAGCAGCCTCGGGGGGTCCTTGAGGGAGACCCAGTACTTC
CASSLGGSLRETQYF
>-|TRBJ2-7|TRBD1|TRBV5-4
TGTGCCAGCAGCTTGGGCGGGACAGGGGGTTACGAGCAGTACTTC
CASSLGGTGGYEQYF
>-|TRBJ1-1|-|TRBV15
TGTGCCACCAGTCTTCCGGAGGGAGCTGAAGCTTTCTTT
CATSLPEGAEAFF
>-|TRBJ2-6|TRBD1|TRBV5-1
TGCGCCAGCAGGGACAGGTTCTATGGGGCCAACGTCCTGACTTTC
CASRDRFYGANVLTF
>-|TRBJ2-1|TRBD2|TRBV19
TGTGCCAGTAGTAGCGGGAGTATTGAAAATGAGCAGTTCTTC
CASSSGSIENEQFF
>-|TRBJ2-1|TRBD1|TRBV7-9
TGTGCCAGCAGCTTGGGACAGGGGACACATGAGCAGTTCTTC
CASSLGQGTHEQFF
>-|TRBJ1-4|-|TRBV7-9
TGTGCCAGCAGCTTAGGACAGGTTGAAAAACTGTTTTTT
CASSLGQVEKLFF
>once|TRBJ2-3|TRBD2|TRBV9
TGTGCCAGCAATAGAGCGGGGTACACAGATACGCAGTATTTT
CASNRAGYTDTQYF
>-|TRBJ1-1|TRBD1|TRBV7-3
TGTGCCAGCAGCCCACAGGGGGCTGGCACTGAAGCTTTCTTT
CASSPQGAGTEAFF
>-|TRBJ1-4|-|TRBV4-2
TGTGCCAGCAGCCAAGATTCAGAGGGGGATGAAAAACTGTTTTTT
CASSQDSEGDEKLFF
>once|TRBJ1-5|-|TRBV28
TGTGCCAGCAGTTTGACAGATAGCAATCAGCCCCAGCATTTT
CASSLTDSNQPQHF
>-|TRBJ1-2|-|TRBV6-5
TGTGCCAGCAGTGTTCTTGGGGGGTATGGCTACACCTTC
CASSVLGGYGYTF
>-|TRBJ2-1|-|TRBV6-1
TGTGCCGGAGGGGTTTACAATGAGCAGTTCTTC
CAGGVYNEQFF
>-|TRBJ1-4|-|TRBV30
TGTGCCTGGAGTGTATTAGGGGCAACTAATGAAAAACTGTTTTTT
CAWSVLGATNEKLFF
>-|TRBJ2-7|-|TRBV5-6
TGTGCCAGCAGGTTAAGCAGCGGAGGCTCCTACGAGCAGTACTTC
CASRLSSGGSYEQYF
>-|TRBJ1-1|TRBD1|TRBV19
TGTGCCAGTAGATGGGGACAGGGGATAGAGAACACTGAAGCTTTCTTT
CASRWGQGIENTEAFF
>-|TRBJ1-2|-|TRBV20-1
TGCAGTGCCCCAGGACTGTATGGCTACACCTTC
CSAPGLYGYTF
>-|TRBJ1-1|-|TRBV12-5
TGTGCTAGTGGTTTGGTAATTGGTACAGCGAACACTGAAGCTTTCTTT
CASGLVIGTANTEAFF
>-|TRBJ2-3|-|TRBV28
TGTGCCAGCAGTGCCTTAGCGGACCGATTATCAGATACGCAGTATTTT
CASSALADRLSDTQYF
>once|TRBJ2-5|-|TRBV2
TGTGCCAGCAGTGACCCCATAGAAGAGACCCAGTACTTC
CASSDPIEETQYF
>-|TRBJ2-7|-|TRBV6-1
TGTGCCAGCAGCGTTACAGGTACCCCTCCTAACTTC
CASSVTGTPPNF
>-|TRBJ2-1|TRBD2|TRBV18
TGTGCCAGCTCACCCCCGGGACTAGCGGCCAATGAGCAGTTCTTC
CASSPPGLAANEQFF
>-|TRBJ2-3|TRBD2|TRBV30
TGTGCCTGGACGGGGGGTTACTCCCATCGCACAGATACGCAGTATTTT
CAWTGGYSHRTDTQYF
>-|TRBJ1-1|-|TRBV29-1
TGCAGTGGCAGGCACATGAACACTGAAGCTTTCTTT
CSGRHMNTEAFF
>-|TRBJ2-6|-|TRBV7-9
TGTGCCAGCAGCTTATCTACTGGGGCCAACGTCCTGACTTTC
CASSLSTGANVLTF
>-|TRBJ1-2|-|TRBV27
TGTGCCAGCAGTTTAGGGCCCTATACTTTAGCTAACTATGGCTACACCTTC
CASSLGPYTLANYGYTF
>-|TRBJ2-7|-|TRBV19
TGTGCCAGTAGTAAGACAGATCGATACGAGCAGTACTTC
CASSKTDRYEQYF
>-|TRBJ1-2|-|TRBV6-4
TGTGCCAGCAGGGCAGGCGAAGGCTACACCTTC
CASRAGEGYTF
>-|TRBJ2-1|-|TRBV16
TGTGCCAGCAGCCTGGACAGATCCTACAATGAGCAGTTCTTC
CASSLDRSYNEQFF